The present T cell receptor beta chain was sequenced within a study of T-cell reconstitution after alpha-beta-depleted transplantation in children. With respect to this clonotype: Its antigen is unidentified.

V was clipped by 6 bases and J by 2 bases; unmatched bases: 9. Germline assignment: CDR1 DFQATT and CDR2 SNEGSKA (reference sequence). The CDR3 has 14 residues. The study's findings and limits: Several hundred expanded graft clones reportedly supplied alpha-beta T cells about two months after transplant.

Researchers prepared the TCRbeta library using unique molecular identifiers, the study reports. TCRdb redid the calling of the PCR reads with MiXCR, one entry per CDR3 protein. The sample includes 500,000 to 750,000 distinct CDR3 sequences, 27% of them seen just once. The chain recombines TRBV20-1 with TRBJ2-7; 8 bases fit TRBD2. The clonotype was recovered from a boy younger than two with Wiskott-Aldrich syndrome, due to receive a stem cell transplant. Sequencing was performed on PBMCs, taken before TCRalphabeta/CD19-depleted stem cell transplant. In DNA form, the CDR3 reads TGCAGTGCGGCCCCGGGGGGGAGTACCTACGAGCAGTACTTC. Protein sequence: CSAAPGGSTYEQYF.